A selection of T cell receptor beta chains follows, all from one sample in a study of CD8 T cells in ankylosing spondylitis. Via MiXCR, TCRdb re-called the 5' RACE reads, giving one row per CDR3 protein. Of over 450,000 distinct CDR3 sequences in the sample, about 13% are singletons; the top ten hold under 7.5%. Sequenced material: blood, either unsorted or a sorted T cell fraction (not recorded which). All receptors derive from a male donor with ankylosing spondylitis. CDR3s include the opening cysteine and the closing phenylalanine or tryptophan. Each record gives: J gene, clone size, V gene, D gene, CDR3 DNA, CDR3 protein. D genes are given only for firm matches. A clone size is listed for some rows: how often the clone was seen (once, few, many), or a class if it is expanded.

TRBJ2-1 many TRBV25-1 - TGTGCCAGCAGTCCCACCCGGGACAAAGACTACAATGAGCAGTTCTTC CASSPTRDKDYNEQFF
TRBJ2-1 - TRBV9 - TGTGCCAGCAGCGAGCCTAGGGTTGAGCAGTTCTTC CASSEPRVEQFF
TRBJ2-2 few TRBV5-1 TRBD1 TGCGCCAGCAGCTTACGACGACAGGGAAAAACCGGGGAGCTGTTTTTT CASSLRRQGKTGELFF
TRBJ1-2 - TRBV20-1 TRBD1 TGCAGTGCCCGGACAGGAGGAGGCTATGGCTACACCTTC CSARTGGGYGYTF
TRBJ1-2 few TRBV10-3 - TGTGCCAGCGGGGACACCTATGGCTACACCTTC CASGDTYGYTF
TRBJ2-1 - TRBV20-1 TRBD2 TGCAGTGCTAGCGGGAGGGAGCTCTACAATGAGCAGTTCTTC CSASGRELYNEQFF
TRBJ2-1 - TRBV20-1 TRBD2 TGCAGTGCTTATCCGGGACTAGCGGGGATGGGTGAGCAGTTCTTC CSAYPGLAGMGEQFF
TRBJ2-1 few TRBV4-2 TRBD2 TGTGCCAGCAGCCAAGATCTCCTAGCGGGAGGGTACAATGAGCAGTTCTTC CASSQDLLAGGYNEQFF
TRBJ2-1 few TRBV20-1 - TGCAAGACCTTAGCGGCCTCGGGTGGAAATGAGCAGTTCTTC CKTLAASGGNEQFF
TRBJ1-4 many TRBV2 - TGTGCCAGCAGCACGACCAATGAAAAACTGTTTTTT CASSTTNEKLFF
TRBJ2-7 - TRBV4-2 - TGTGCCAGCAGCCAACAGGTCGGGACACCCAACGAGCAGTACTTC CASSQQVGTPNEQYF
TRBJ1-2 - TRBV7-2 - TGTGCCAGCAGCAGGTGGGGGGGGATTAACTATGGCTACACCTTC CASSRWGGINYGYTF
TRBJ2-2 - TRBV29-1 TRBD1 TGCAGCGTGAGAGGGGGCGCGAACACCGGGGAGCTGTTTTTT CSVRGGANTGELFF
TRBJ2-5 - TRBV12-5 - TGTGCTAGTGCCCCGGCCCAAGAGACCCAGTACTTC CASAPAQETQYF
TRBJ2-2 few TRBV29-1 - TGCAGCGTTGATCGGGCAGGGACCGGGGAGCTGTTTTTT CSVDRAGTGELFF
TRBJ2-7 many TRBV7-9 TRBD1 TGTGCCAGCAGCGCGGAACAGGGGTTTTATAGGGACGAGCAGTACTTC CASSAEQGFYRDEQYF
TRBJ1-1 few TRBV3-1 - TGTGCCAGCAGCCAAGAGGGGGCTCACACTGAAGCTTTCTTT CASSQEGAHTEAFF
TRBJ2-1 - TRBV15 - TGTGCCACCAGCAGAGTTGGAGGGTTGGAGCAGTTCTTC CATSRVGGLEQFF
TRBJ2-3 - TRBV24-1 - TGTGCCACCAGTGACCTTGATACGCAGTATTTT CATSDLDTQYF
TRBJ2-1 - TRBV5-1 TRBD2 TGCGCCAGCAGCGGGACTAGCGGGAGGCTAGTGTGGAATGAGCAGTTCTTC CASSGTSGRLVWNEQFF
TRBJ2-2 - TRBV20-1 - TGCAGTGCTAACGGGGCTGCGAACACCGGGGAGCTGTTTTTT CSANGAANTGELFF
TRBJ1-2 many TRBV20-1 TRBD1 TGCAGTGCTTACAGGGGGTCTGAATACTATGGCTACACCTTC CSAYRGSEYYGYTF
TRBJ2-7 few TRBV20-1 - TGCAGTGCCCCCGTCGGGGAGGTGTACGAGCAGTACTTC CSAPVGEVYEQYF
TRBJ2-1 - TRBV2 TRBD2 TGTGCCAGCAGTGAAGCGCTTGGGGGGGAGGGCGGCCTTGAGCAGTTCTTC CASSEALGGEGGLEQFF
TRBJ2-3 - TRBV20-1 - TGCAGTGCTAGAGAGATAGCGGTTACAGATACGCAGTATTTT CSAREIAVTDTQYF
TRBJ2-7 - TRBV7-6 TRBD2 TGTGCCAGCAGCCGTACTAGCGGGCGAACCTACGAGCAGTACTTC CASSRTSGRTYEQYF
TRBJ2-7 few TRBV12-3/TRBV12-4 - TGTGCCAGCAGCCTAGACAGGGGAGGGGGCTACGAGCAGTACTTC CASSLDRGGGYEQYF
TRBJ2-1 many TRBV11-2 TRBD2 TGTGCCAGCAGTTCTATGGCGGGAGTAAATGAGCAGTTCTTC CASSSMAGVNEQFF
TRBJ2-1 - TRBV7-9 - TGTGCCAGCAGCTCGACCCTTTCCCGTCGAGGTTTCGGTGAGCAGTTCTTC CASSSTLSRRGFGEQFF
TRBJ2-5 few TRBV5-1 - TGCGCCAGCAGCTCTGGAACCACTCAGGGGCAAGAGACCCAGTACTTC CASSSGTTQGQETQYF
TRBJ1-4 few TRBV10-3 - TGTGCCATCAGTGAACTCGGTCCGCTGTTTTTT CAISELGPLFF
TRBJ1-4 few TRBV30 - TGTGCCGGGGGGACTGACGGGGAAAAACTGTTTTTT CAGGTDGEKLFF
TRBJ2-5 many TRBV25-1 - TGTGCCAGCAGTGATCTACGTCGGGCAGAGACCCAGTACTTC CASSDLRRAETQYF
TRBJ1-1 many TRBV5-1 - TGCGCCAGCAGCCCGTCGTTTGTAACCACTGAAGCTTTCTTT CASSPSFVTTEAFF
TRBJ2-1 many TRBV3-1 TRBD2 TGTGCCAGCAGCCCCCGGTCTAGCGGGACTAGCTATGAGCAGTTCTTC CASSPRSSGTSYEQFF
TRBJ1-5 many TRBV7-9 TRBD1 TGTGCCAGCAGCCGGGACAGGGACAATCAGCCCCAGCATTTT CASSRDRDNQPQHF
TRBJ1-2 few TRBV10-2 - TGCGCCAGCATCGGGTTAAGTCGGATGGGCTACACCTTC CASIGLSRMGYTF
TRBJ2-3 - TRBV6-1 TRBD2 TGTGCCAGCAGCGACGGGGCGGGAGGGTACACAGATACGCAGTATTTT CASSDGAGGYTDTQYF
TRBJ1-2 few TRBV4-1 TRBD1 TGTGCCAGCAGCCAAGGACAGGGTGGTTATGGCTACACCTTC CASSQGQGGYGYTF
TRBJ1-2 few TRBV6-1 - TGTGCCAGCAGTGACAGGGGAGCTAACTATGGCTACACCTTC CASSDRGANYGYTF
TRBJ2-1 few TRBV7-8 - TGTGCCAGCAGCTTCTCGATCAGCTACTCCTACAATGAGCAGTTCTTC CASSFSISYSYNEQFF
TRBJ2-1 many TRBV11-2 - TGTGCCAGCAGCTCGGAGGGAAATGAGCAGTTCTTC CASSSEGNEQFF
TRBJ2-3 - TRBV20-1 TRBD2 TGCAGTGCAAAAGCGGGAGGGCGGGATACGCAGTATTTT CSAKAGGRDTQYF
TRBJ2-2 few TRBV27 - TGTGCCAGCAGTTCCCTGACCCGAAACACCGGGGAGCTGTTTTTT CASSSLTRNTGELFF